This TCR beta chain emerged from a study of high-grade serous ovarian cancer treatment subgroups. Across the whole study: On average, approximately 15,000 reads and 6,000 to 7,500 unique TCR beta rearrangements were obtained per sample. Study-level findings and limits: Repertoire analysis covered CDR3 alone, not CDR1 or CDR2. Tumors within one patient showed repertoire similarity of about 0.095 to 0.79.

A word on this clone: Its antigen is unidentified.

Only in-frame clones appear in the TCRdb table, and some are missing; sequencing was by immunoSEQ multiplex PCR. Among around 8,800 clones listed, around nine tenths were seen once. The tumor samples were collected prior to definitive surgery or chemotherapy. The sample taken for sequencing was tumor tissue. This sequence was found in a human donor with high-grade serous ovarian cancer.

The CDR3 is CASSLYEGHLYEQYF. CDR3 in DNA: TGTGCCAGCAGTTTATACGAGGGGCATTTGTACGAGCAGTACTTC. The J gene is TRBJ2-7, the V gene TRBV27, with D perhaps being TRBD1 or TRBD2 (5 bases each). The CDR3 has 15 amino acids. Between the trimmed V and J ends, which lost 1 base and 4 bases, there was a span of 14 bases. The germline gives CDR1 MNHEY, CDR2 SMNVEV (reference sequence).